This is a list of T cell receptor beta chains from one sample in a study of T cell responses to AZD1222 COVID-19 vaccine. The assay was immunoSEQ multiplex PCR, and TCRdb's table has in-frame clones only and misses some. The data contain about 53,000 clones, about 81% of them seen just once; the ten biggest clones take up over 20%. The sequenced sample was peripheral blood, obtained on day 0 of AZD1222 vaccination. All receptors derive from an adult in good health. CDR3s include the opening cysteine and the closing phenylalanine or tryptophan. The D gene is left open where the match is weak. Size is stated for part of the rows, as once, few or many counts, or as a class when the clone is expanded.

clone_size: many
j_call: TRBJ2-7
v_call: TRBV30
d_call: TRBD1
cdr3_aa: CAWSVALYRGQSGEQYF
cdr3_nt: TGTGCCTGGAGTGTGGCCCTCTACAGGGGGCAATCGGGCGAGCAGTACTTC

clone_size: NA
j_call: TRBJ2-7
v_call: TRBV5-4
d_call: TRBD1
cdr3_aa: CASSLPTGGDEQYF
cdr3_nt: TGTGCCAGCAGTCTTCCGACAGGGGGTGACGAGCAGTACTTC

clone_size: NA
j_call: TRBJ2-7
v_call: TRBV28
d_call: NA
cdr3_aa: CASSLVRDITSYEQYF
cdr3_nt: TGTGCCAGCAGTCTAGTCCGGGACATCACCTCCTACGAGCAGTACTTC

clone_size: NA
j_call: TRBJ1-5
v_call: TRBV6-2/TRBV6-3
d_call: NA
cdr3_aa: CASSYSRGSSVPNQPQHF
cdr3_nt: TGTGCCAGCAGTTACTCGAGGGGGAGCTCGGTGCCCAATCAGCCCCAGCATTTT

clone_size: NA
j_call: TRBJ2-7
v_call: TRBV6-6
d_call: TRBD2
cdr3_aa: CATSGRGERSYEQYF
cdr3_nt: TGTGCCACTTCTGGTCGGGGGGAACGCTCCTACGAGCAGTACTTC

clone_size: NA
j_call: TRBJ2-5
v_call: TRBV20-1
d_call: NA
cdr3_aa: CSAGNQETQYF
cdr3_nt: TGCAGTGCGGGCAACCAAGAGACCCAGTACTTC

clone_size: NA
j_call: TRBJ2-5
v_call: TRBV5-1
d_call: NA
cdr3_aa: CASSFTQYQETQYF
cdr3_nt: TGCGCCAGCAGCTTTACCCAGTACCAAGAGACCCAGTACTTC

clone_size: once
j_call: TRBJ2-3
v_call: TRBV3-1/TRBV3-2
d_call: NA
cdr3_aa: CASSQARNTQYF
cdr3_nt: TGTGCCAGCAGCCAAGCGAGGAATACGCAGTATTTT

clone_size: NA
j_call: TRBJ2-6
v_call: TRBV9
d_call: NA
cdr3_aa: CASSGHLAEPSSGANVLTF
cdr3_nt: TGTGCCAGCAGCGGTCATTTAGCGGAGCCGAGCTCTGGGGCCAACGTCCTGACTTTC

clone_size: NA
j_call: TRBJ1-2
v_call: TRBV28
d_call: TRBD1
cdr3_aa: CASSLGQFNYGYTF
cdr3_nt: TGTGCCAGCAGTTTGGGACAGTTTAACTATGGCTACACCTTC

clone_size: NA
j_call: TRBJ1-4
v_call: TRBV2
d_call: NA
cdr3_aa: CASSIDRGGEKLFF
cdr3_nt: TGTGCCAGCAGCATCGACCGGGGGGGAGAAAAACTGTTTTTT

clone_size: NA
j_call: TRBJ2-7
v_call: TRBV27
d_call: TRBD1
cdr3_aa: CASSLYLGQGTSYEQYF
cdr3_nt: TGTGCCAGCAGTCTCTATTTGGGACAGGGCACTTCCTACGAGCAGTACTTC

clone_size: NA
j_call: TRBJ1-2
v_call: TRBV20-1
d_call: NA
cdr3_aa: CSASRNIRGASGYTF
cdr3_nt: TGCAGTGCTAGTAGGAATATTAGGGGCGCCTCTGGCTACACCTTC

clone_size: NA
j_call: TRBJ2-7
v_call: TRBV11-2
d_call: NA
cdr3_aa: CASRPAVLGLGEQYF
cdr3_nt: TGTGCCAGCAGACCAGCGGTGCTGGGACTTGGCGAGCAGTACTTC

clone_size: once
j_call: TRBJ2-7
v_call: TRBV14
d_call: TRBD1
cdr3_aa: CASSRRDRDYEQYF
cdr3_nt: TGTGCCAGCAGCCGCCGGGACAGGGATTACGAGCAGTACTTC